This entry is about one T cell receptor beta chain. Its specificity is unknown. Generated by immunoSEQ multiplex PCR, the TCRdb table keeps only in-frame clones and is missing some. The sample has tens of thousands of clones; roughly 88% are singletons. The sample is drawn from a study of memory B cells and T cells in multiple sclerosis. Whole-study results and caveats: Clone-set sizes differed between compartments, so shared clonotype counts needed normalization.

V was pared by 2 bases and J by 6 bases, with 11 bases between. The germline V gene encodes CDR1 SNHLY and CDR2 FYNNEI. CDR3 length: 15 residues. Separate sequencing covered autoproliferating (CFSE-dim) and non-proliferating (CFSE-high) T cells from stimulus-free culture. Pooled replicate wells came from about 50 million CFSE-labeled PBMCs cultured less than 9 days without stimulus. CFSE at roughly 0.45 uM labeled the PBMCs, which were then cultured unstimulated. The V gene is TRBV2, the J gene TRBJ1-6; TRBD1 is a possible D gene (6 bases). The specimen sequenced was PBMCs from blood kept in culture. The receptor was isolated from a human donor with multiple sclerosis. The CDR3 nucleotides are TGTGCCAGCAGTGAAATAGGGGGAGGTAATTCACCCCTCCACTTT. It encodes CASSEIGGGNSPLHF.